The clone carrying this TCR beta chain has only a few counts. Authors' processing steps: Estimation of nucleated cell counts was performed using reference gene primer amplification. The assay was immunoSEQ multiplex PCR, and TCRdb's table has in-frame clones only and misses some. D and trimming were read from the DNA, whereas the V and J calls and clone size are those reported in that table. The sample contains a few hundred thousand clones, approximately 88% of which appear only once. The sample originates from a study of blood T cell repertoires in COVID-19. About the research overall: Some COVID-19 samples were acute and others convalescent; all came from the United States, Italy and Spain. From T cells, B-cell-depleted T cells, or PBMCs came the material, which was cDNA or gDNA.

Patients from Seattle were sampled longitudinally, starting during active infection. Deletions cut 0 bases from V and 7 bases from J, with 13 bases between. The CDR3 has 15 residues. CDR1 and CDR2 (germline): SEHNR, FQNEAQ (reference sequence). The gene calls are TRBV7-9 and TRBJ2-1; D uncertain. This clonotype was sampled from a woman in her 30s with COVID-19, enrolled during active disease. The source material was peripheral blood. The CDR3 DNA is TGTGCCAGCAGCTTAGCTTCATGGCAGGTGAATGAGCAGTTCTTC. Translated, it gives CASSLASWQVNEQFF. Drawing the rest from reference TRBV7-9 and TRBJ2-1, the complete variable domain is DTGVSQNPRHKITKRGQNVTFRCDPISEHNRLYWYRQTLGQGPEFLTYFQNEAQLEKSRLLSDRFSAERPKGSFSTLEIQRTEQGDSAMYLCASSLASWQVNEQFFGPGTRLTVL.